This T cell receptor beta chain came from a study of beta chain features in type 1 diabetes. Study-wide results and limits: In patients and controls equally, PCR might favor templates that are shorter.

With regard to this clone: Its target is not known.

The authors reverse transcribed all of the isolated RNA, so sequencing captured expressed TCRB transcripts. Sequencing was performed with immunoSEQ multiplex PCR; in TCRdb, only in-frame clones are kept and a portion is missing. The sample holds approximately 250,000 clones, 13% to 15% seen once. The CDR3 covers 15 residues. Trimming shortened V by 0 bases and J by 7 bases, and 13 bases separated the two germline ends. Germline-derived CDR1 and CDR2 are LNHNV and YYDKDF (reference sequence). The authors took one heparinised blood draw, averaging approximately 120 mL, from each donor. Sorting based on CD45RO/CCR7/CD25/CD127/CD95/CD27 separated CD4+ naive, central memory, regulatory and stem cell-like memory cells. In all sorted populations, purity surpassed 95%.

The sample consisted of naive CD4+ T cells from blood. This chain links TRBV15 with TRBJ1-3; the D gene is possibly TRBD1 (5 bases). This sequence was found in a woman in her forties in good health. CDR3 coding DNA: TGTGCCACCAGCAGAGATGGTTTTGGGGGGAACACCATATATTTT. Translated, it gives CATSRDGFGGNTIYF. Full variable domain (remainder filled in from reference TRBV15 and TRBJ1-3): DAMVIQNPRYQVTQFGKPVTLSCSQTLNHNVMYWYQQKSSQAPKLLFHYYDKDFNNEADTPDNFQSRRPNTSFCFLDIRSPGLGDTAMYLCATSRDGFGGNTIYFGEGSWLTVV.